This passage covers 3 T cell receptor beta chains from one sample sequenced in a study of regulatory and conventional T cells in RAG deficiency. Genomic DNA came from blood regulatory T cells gated CD4+ CD25-high CD127-low. The table came from immunoSEQ multiplex PCR; TCRdb's copy has only in-frame clones and leaves some out. The sample gives under 15,000 clones, 94% of which show up once; 1.1% to 1.5% is in the top ten. These data were likewise used in another study, on regulatory T cells. Per that study: Primers: 52 TRBV forward and 13 TRBJ reverse.

Sequencing input: CD127- CD25+ CD4+ Tregs sorted from blood. Source of these receptors: a human donor in good health.

The chain combines TRBV6-6 with TRBJ2-5, with TRBD2 as a possible D gene (6 bases). Trimming removed 0 bases from V and 4 bases from J, with 15 bases in between. This CDR3 is 16 amino acids long. CDR1 is MNHNY, CDR2 SVGAGI, per germline (reference sequence). CDR3 loop: CASSYSGLITGETQYF. DNA for the CDR3: TGTGCCAGCAGTTACTCAGGACTAATAACAGGAGAGACCCAGTACTTC.

The chain is built from TRBV28 and TRBJ1-1; D is unclear. The V gene's germline CDR1 is MDHEN and CDR2 SYDVKM. The CDR3 loop spans 15 amino acids. The V end was cut by 10 bases, the J end by 1 base, with 19 bases between. Here the CDR3 reads CATSLRAPRNTEAFF. DNA for the CDR3: TGTGCCACGTCACTGAGGGCCCCAAGGAACACTGAAGCTTTCTTT.

This sequence joins TRBV2 and TRBJ2-7; 7 bases are a match to TRBD2. Losses at the gene ends were 4 bases for V and 0 bases for J; bases not matched to a gene: 6. Looked up from germline, CDR1 is SNHLY and CDR2 is FYNNEI. CDR3 length equals 15 residues. CDR3 region: CASSAERGGSYEQYF. For the CDR3, the DNA is TGTGCCAGCAGTGCGGAACGCGGGGGCTCCTACGAGCAGTACTTC.